The 15 T cell receptor beta chains reported below all come from one sample, sequenced in a study of pediatric ulcerative colitis. During colonoscopy, one to two rectal pinch biopsies were collected. The table came from immunoSEQ multiplex PCR; TCRdb's copy has only in-frame clones and leaves some out. Of some 40,000 clones listed, 60% to 85% were seen once; the top ten hold 7.5% to 9%. Sequencing input: gut tissue. These receptors were taken from a boy aged 5 to 17 with severe ulcerative colitis.

Details on this clone: The conserved final phenylalanine or tryptophan is absent from the CDR3, which likely points to a read error. The genes are TRBV6-1 and TRBJ1-6; tentative D call: TRBD1 (6 bases). Germline CDR1 is MNHNS and CDR2 is SASEGT. CDR3 size: 12 residues. Trimming cost V 6 bases and J 14 bases, with 14 bases left between them. CDR3 amino acids: CASRAQGSTLHL. CDR3 DNA: TGTGCCAGCAGAGCTCAGGGGTCCACCCTCCACCTT.

The rearrangement links TRBV5-1 to TRBJ2-3; 10 bases align to TRBD2. Germline-derived CDR1 and CDR2 are SGHRS and YFSETQ. The CDR3 consists of 15 residues. V shed 4 bases and J 6 bases; nucleotides not matched to a gene: 8. CDR3 region: CASSKVAGGSDTQYF. CDR3 nucleotides: TGCGCCAGCAGCAAGGTAGCGGGGGGATCGGATACGCAGTATTTT. Full variable domain (rest looked up from reference TRBV5-1 and TRBJ2-3): KAGVTQTPRYLIKTRGQQVTLSCSPISGHRSVSWYQQTPGQGLQFLFEYFSETQRNKGNFPGRFSGRQFSNSRSEMNVSTLELGDSALYLCASSKVAGGSDTQYFGPGTRLTVL.

The V and J genes are TRBV7-9 and TRBJ1-4; 7 nucleotides align to TRBD1. The germline V gene has CDR1 SEHNR and CDR2 FQNEAQ (reference sequence). After removal of 1 base from V and 6 bases from J, the junction contained 11 bases not matched to a gene. The CDR3 totals 17 residues. CDR3 sequence: CASSLEDMGGQYEKLFF. CDR3 nucleotides: TGTGCCAGCAGCTTAGAAGATATGGGGGGACAGTATGAAAAACTGTTTTTT.

V gene TRBV2 combines with J gene TRBJ1-6; TRBD1 agrees at 7 bases. The CDR3 spans 14 residues. V lost 7 bases and J lost 9; bases outside the gene matches: 9. CDR1 and CDR2 (germline): SNHLY, FYNNEI. The CDR3 loop is CASIQGTGASPLHF. CDR3 nucleotides: TGTGCCAGCATTCAAGGTACAGGGGCTTCACCCCTCCACTTT. The variable domain in full, completed from reference TRBV2 and TRBJ1-6, reads EPEVTQTPSHQVTQMGQEVILRCVPISNHLYFYWYRQILGQKVEFLVSFYNNEISEKSEIFDDQFSVERPDGSNFTLKIRSTKLEDSAMYFCASIQGTGASPLHFGNGTRLTVT.

CDR3 residues: CAGWTGIANTGELFF. The CDR3 DNA sequence: TGTGCCGGTTGGACAGGGATAGCGAACACCGGGGAGCTGTTTTTT. V gene TRBV30 combines with J gene TRBJ2-2; 8 bases fit TRBD1. The CDR3 contains 15 residues. With V trimmed by 8 bases and J by 0 bases, 8 bases remained unmatched. Germline-derived CDR1 and CDR2 are GTSNPN and SVGIG (reference sequence).

This clone was recorded once. The V call is TRBV28, the J call TRBJ2-1; possibly TRBD2 for D (6 bases). V was cut by 2 bases and J by 13 bases, with 12 bases left in between. Germline V gene sequence: CDR1 MDHEN, CDR2 SYDVKM. CDR3 length: 12 amino acids. The CDR3 protein is CASSLKGTYQFF. CDR3 bases: TGTGCCAGCAGTTTAAAGGGGACTTACCAGTTCTTC.

The chain couples TRBV7-6 to TRBJ1-1, with a possible D match to TRBD1 (5 bases). In germline, CDR1 is SGHVS, CDR2 FNYEAQ. The CDR3 length is 15 residues. V lost 5 bases and J lost 0, with 13 bases in between. CDR3 residues: CASSNVGGMNTEAFF. CDR3 bases: TGTGCCAGCAGCAATGTCGGGGGAATGAACACTGAAGCTTTCTTT.

This clone was seen a handful of times. The rearrangement uses TRBV9 and TRBJ1-6, with D maybe TRBD1 (6 bases). The CDR3 is 15 amino acids. V lost 4 bases, J lost 14 bases, and 22 bases lay in between. From germline, CDR1 is SGDLS and CDR2 YYNGEE. The CDR3 loop reads CASSSAATGRSTLHF. The CDR3 nucleotides are TGTGCCAGCAGCTCAGCCGCGACAGGCCGATCCACCCTCCACTTT.

This clone appeared once. The V and J genes are TRBV13 and TRBJ2-3, with D perhaps matching TRBD2 (7 bases). CDR1 and CDR2 (germline): PRHDT, FYEKMQ (reference sequence). The CDR3 covers 18 residues. Trimming removed 5 bases at V and 4 bases at J, with 25 bases between. The CDR3 spells CASSPGLVGAFSSDTQYF. DNA of the CDR3: TGTGCCAGCAGCCCTGGACTAGTGGGGGCCTTTTCTTCAGATACGCAGTATTTT.

Notes on this clone: Different DNA sequences within this sample yield the same CDR3. The V gene is TRBV15, the J gene TRBJ1-5; D gene uncertain. This CDR3 region has 13 residues. Trimming removed 0 bases from V and 6 bases from J, with 6 bases in between. The germline gives CDR1 LNHNV, CDR2 YYDKDF (reference sequence). The CDR3 region is CATSRDRGQPQHF. The CDR3 DNA follows: TGTGCCACCAGCAGAGATCGCGGTCAGCCCCAGCATTTT.

The V gene is TRBV12-2, the J gene TRBJ2-7; whether TRBD1, the table's D call, matches the DNA was not checked. TRBV12-2 is designated a pseudogene. This CDR3 has 16 residues. CDR3 DNA sequence: TGTGCAAGTCGCCTATCCTCAGGGGGCGCTTCGTACGAGCAGTACTTC. Encoded protein: CASRLSSGGASYEQYF.

This clone was picked up a small number of times. The chain combines TRBV5-1 with TRBJ1-5; the D gene is possibly TRBD1 (5 bases). The CDR3 has 15 residues. The V and J ends lost 0 bases and 0 bases respectively, with 7 bases between them. The germline gives CDR1 SGHRS, CDR2 YFSETQ. Here the CDR3 DNA reads TGCGCCAGCAGCTTGGAGGGGATTAGCAATCAGCCCCAGCATTTT. Translation: CASSLEGISNQPQHF.

V gene TRBV15 combines with J gene TRBJ1-4, with D maybe TRBD1 (6 bases). CDR3 size: 16 residues. The germline gives CDR1 LNHNV, CDR2 YYDKDF (reference sequence). The V gene lost 5 bases and the J gene lost 1 base, with 14 bases spanning the gap. CDR3 nucleotide sequence: TGTGCCACCAGCCTAGGGGGAGGGGAAACTAATGAAAAACTGTTTTTT. Its translation: CATSLGGGETNEKLFF.

This chain links TRBV6-1 with TRBJ2-3, with TRBD2 matching 9 bases. V was clipped by 3 bases and J by 2 bases; unmatched bases: 3. Germline V gene lookup returns CDR1 MNHNS and CDR2 SASEGT. The CDR3 totals 15 residues. The CDR3 reads CASSEGLAFTDTQYF. In nucleotides, the CDR3 is TGTGCCAGCAGTGAGGGACTAGCCTTCACAGATACGCAGTATTTT.

The chain carries TRBV7-2 and TRBJ1-5; weak D call: TRBD1 (6 bases). The germline V gene has CDR1 SGHTA and CDR2 FQGNSA. The ends were cut back, 5 bases at V and 6 bases at J, with 20 bases in the middle. The CDR3 loop spans 16 amino acids. CDR3 nucleotides: TGTGCCAGCAGCCTCGCCGGGGGGGGCAAGCGTCAGCCCCAGCATTTT. Protein: CASSLAGGGKRQPQHF.